The rows below give T cell receptor beta chains drawn from one sample of a study of blood T cell repertoires in COVID-19. Measured with immunoSEQ multiplex PCR; TCRdb has only the in-frame clones, and not every one. The table records about 150,000 clones, 60% to 80% of them present only once. Sample: peripheral blood. These receptors all stem from a man aged 55 to 70 who had recovered from COVID-19. Both conserved end residues are part of each CDR3.

v_call: TRBV7-9; cdr3_aa: CASSLSANTEAFF
v_call: TRBV10-3; cdr3_aa: CAISESGGGNTEAFF
v_call: TRBV4-3; cdr3_aa: CASSPLGLLSGNTIYF
v_call: TRBV6-5; cdr3_aa: CASSKGLAYNEQFF
v_call: TRBV9; cdr3_aa: CASSVGGGYLNEQFF
v_call: TRBV7-9; cdr3_aa: CASRRAGVDGELFF
v_call: TRBV5-8; cdr3_aa: CASSPGRVRNSPLHF
v_call: TRBV11-3; cdr3_aa: CASSSRIGLGDCNQPQHF
v_call: TRBV6-5; cdr3_aa: CASFPRGLTDTEAFF
v_call: TRBV15; cdr3_aa: CATSRGDRNTGELFF
v_call: TRBV19; cdr3_aa: CASRSSSDRLNTEAFF
v_call: TRBV9; cdr3_aa: CASSLGTGSGANVLTF
v_call: TRBV7-7; cdr3_aa: CASSPERGRSTGELFF
v_call: TRBV4-1; cdr3_aa: CASSTRTSSGTDTQYF
v_call: TRBV6-5; cdr3_aa: CASSYATSGAFYEQYF
v_call: TRBV4-2; cdr3_aa: CASSQRSSGSYTDTQYF
v_call: TRBV18; cdr3_aa: CASSLGTGHGYTF
v_call: TRBV2; cdr3_aa: CASSPRDTRAKNIQYF
v_call: TRBV6-4; cdr3_aa: CASRRTANTEAFF
v_call: TRBV18; cdr3_aa: CASSQAGLRSTDTQYF
v_call: TRBV11-2; cdr3_aa: CASSLGWDRDYEQYF
v_call: TRBV10-3; cdr3_aa: CAISEADRGNTEAFF
v_call: TRBV28; cdr3_aa: CASSFYPSSDVGYTF
v_call: TRBV6-5; cdr3_aa: CASSYGTGASATEAFF
v_call: TRBV7-2; cdr3_aa: CASSLGGNEKLFF
v_call: TRBV10-3; cdr3_aa: CAISESRGHEQYF
v_call: TRBV5-4; cdr3_aa: CASSSRDTEAFF
v_call: TRBV25-1; cdr3_aa: CASSEYGSQETQYF
v_call: TRBV24-1; cdr3_aa: CATSDATTGSTEAFF
v_call: TRBV7-9; cdr3_aa: CASSLGGVGQPQHF
v_call: TRBV19; cdr3_aa: CASSVDRDSPLHF
v_call: TRBV5-1; cdr3_aa: CASSLLIGSGIDEQYF
v_call: TRBV7-7; cdr3_aa: CASSKASGGHGDTQYF
v_call: TRBV6-5; cdr3_aa: CGASEGSYNSPLHF
v_call: TRBV19; cdr3_aa: CASLRPGTGENEQFF
v_call: TRBV18; cdr3_aa: CASSPLLAGNNEQFF
v_call: TRBV28; cdr3_aa: CASCEQGWVETQYF